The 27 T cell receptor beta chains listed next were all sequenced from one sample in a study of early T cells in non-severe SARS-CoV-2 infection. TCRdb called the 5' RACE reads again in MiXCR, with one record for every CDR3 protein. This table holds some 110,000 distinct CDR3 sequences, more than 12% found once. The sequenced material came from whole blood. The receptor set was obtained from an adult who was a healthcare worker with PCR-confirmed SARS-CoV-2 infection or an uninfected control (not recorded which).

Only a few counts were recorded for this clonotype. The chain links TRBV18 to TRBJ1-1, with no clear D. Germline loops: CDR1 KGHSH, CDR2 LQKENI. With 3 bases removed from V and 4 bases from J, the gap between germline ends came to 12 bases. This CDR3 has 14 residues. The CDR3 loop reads CASSPASEGTEAFF. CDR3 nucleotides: TGTGCCAGCTCACCTGCCAGCGAGGGCACTGAAGCTTTCTTT. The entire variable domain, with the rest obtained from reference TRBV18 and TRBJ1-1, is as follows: NAGVMQNPRHLVRRRGQEARLRCSPMKGHSHVYWYRQLPEEGLKFMVYLQKENIIDESGMPKERFSAEFPKEGPSILRIQQVVRGDSAAYFCASSPASEGTEAFFGQGTRLTVV.

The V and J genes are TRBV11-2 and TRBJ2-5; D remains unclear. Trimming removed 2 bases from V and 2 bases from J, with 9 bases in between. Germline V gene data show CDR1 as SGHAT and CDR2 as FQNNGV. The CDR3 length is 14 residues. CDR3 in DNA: TGTGCCAGCAGCTTAACTCTTACTCAAGAGACCCAGTACTTC. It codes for CASSLTLTQETQYF.

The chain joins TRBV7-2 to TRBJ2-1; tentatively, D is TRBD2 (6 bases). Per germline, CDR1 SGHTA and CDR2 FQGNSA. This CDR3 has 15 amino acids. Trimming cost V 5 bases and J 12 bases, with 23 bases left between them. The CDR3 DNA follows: TGTGCCAGCAGCCCCATCACCGGGAGTGGTTTAGGGCAGTTCTTC. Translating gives CASSPITGSGLGQFF.

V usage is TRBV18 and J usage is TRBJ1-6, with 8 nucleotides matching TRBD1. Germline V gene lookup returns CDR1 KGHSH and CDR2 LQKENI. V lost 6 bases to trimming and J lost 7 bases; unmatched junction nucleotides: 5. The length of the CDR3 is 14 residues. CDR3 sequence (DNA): TGTGCCAGCTCGCGGGACAGGAAGAATTCACCCCTCCACTTT. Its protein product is CASSRDRKNSPLHF. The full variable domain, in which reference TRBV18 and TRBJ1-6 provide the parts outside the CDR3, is NAGVMQNPRHLVRRRGQEARLRCSPMKGHSHVYWYRQLPEEGLKFMVYLQKENIIDESGMPKERFSAEFPKEGPSILRIQQVVRGDSAAYFCASSRDRKNSPLHFGNGTRLTVT.

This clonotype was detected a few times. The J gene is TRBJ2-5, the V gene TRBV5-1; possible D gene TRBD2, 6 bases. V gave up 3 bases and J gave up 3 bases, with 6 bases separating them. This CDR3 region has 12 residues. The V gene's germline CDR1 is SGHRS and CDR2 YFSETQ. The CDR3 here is CASSWGEETQYF. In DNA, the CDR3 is TGCGCCAGCAGCTGGGGGGAAGAGACCCAGTACTTC.

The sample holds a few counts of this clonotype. The CDR3 bases are TGTGCCAGCAGCTCCCACCCGGAAAAGGATGGCTACACCTTC. It specifies CASSSHPEKDGYTF. The rearrangement links TRBV7-9 to TRBJ1-2; D remains unclear. Trimming took 4 bases from V and 6 from J, leaving 15 bases between them. CDR1 is SEHNR and CDR2 is FQNEAQ in the germline V gene (reference sequence). This CDR3 has 14 residues.

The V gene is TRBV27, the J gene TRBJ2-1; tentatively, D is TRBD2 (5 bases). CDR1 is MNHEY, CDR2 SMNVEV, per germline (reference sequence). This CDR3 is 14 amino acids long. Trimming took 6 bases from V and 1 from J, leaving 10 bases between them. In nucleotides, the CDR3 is TGTGCCAGCAGGCCCTCGGGGTCCTACAATGAGCAGTTCTTC. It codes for CASRPSGSYNEQFF.

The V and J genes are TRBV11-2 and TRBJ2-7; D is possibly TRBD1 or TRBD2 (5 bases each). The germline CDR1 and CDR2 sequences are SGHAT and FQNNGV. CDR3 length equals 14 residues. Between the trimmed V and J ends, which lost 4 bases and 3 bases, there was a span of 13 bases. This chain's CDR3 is CASSSPRGNYEQYF. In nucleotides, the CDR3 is TGTGCCAGCAGCTCCCCCCGGGGCAACTACGAGCAGTACTTC.

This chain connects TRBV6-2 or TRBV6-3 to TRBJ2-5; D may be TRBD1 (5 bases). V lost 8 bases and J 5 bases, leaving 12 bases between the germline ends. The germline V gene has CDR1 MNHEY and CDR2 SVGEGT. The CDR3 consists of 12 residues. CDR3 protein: CASAGRYETQYF. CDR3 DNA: TGTGCCAGCGCAGGGCGGTACGAGACCCAGTACTTC.

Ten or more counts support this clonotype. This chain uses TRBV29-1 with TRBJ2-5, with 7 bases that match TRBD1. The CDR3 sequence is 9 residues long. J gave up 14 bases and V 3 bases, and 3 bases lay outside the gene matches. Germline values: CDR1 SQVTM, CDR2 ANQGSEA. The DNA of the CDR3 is TGCAGCGTTGATCGACAGGGTTACTTC. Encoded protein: CSVDRQGYF.

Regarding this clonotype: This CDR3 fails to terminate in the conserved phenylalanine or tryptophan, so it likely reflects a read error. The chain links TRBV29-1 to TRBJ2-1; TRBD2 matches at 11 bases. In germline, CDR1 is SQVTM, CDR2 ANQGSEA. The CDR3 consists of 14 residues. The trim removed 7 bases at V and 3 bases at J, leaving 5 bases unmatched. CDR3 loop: CSGHGLAGYNEQFL. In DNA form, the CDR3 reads TGCAGCGGCCACGGACTAGCGGGCTACAATGAGCAGTTCTTG.

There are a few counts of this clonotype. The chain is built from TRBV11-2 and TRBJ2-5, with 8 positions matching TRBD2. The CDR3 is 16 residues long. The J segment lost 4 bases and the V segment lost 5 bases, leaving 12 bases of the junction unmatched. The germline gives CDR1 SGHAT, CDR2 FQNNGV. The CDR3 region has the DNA TGTGCCAGCAGCCACTATCGGGGGGGCCGGAGAGAGACCCAGTACTTC. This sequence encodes CASSHYRGGRRETQYF.

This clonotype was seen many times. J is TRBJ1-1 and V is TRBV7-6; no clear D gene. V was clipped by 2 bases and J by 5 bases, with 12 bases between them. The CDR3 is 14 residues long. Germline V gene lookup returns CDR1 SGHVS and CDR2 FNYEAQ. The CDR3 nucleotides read TGTGCCAGCAGCTTAAAGGGTGTGGATACTGAAGCTTTCTTT. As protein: CASSLKGVDTEAFF.

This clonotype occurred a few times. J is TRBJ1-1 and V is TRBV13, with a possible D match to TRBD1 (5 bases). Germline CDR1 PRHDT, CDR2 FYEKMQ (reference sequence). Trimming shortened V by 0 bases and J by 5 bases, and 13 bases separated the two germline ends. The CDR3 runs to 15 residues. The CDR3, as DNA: TGTGCCAGCAGCTTAGGTATTTACGGGGGGACTGAAGCTTTCTTT. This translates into CASSLGIYGGTEAFF.

The CDR3 sequence is CSVGGDTQYF. In nucleotides, the CDR3 is TGCAGCGTTGGCGGCGATACGCAGTATTTT. V gene TRBV29-1 combines with J gene TRBJ2-3; the D is unclear. Trimming took 4 bases from V and 6 from J, leaving 5 bases between them. CDR3 length: 10 residues. CDR1 is SQVTM, CDR2 ANQGSEA, per germline.

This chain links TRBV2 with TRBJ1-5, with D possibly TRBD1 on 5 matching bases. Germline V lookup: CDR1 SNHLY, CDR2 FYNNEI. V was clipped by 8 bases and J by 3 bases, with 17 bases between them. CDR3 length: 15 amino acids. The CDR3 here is CASAGEGTLNQPQHF. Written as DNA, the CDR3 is TGTGCCAGCGCGGGAGAAGGGACCCTCAATCAGCCCCAGCATTTT.

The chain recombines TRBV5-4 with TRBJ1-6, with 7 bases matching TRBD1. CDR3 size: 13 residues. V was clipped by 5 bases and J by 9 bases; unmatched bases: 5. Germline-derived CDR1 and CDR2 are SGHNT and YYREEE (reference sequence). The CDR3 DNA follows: TGTGCCAGCAGTATCGACAGGGCTTCACCCCTCCACTTT. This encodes CASSIDRASPLHF.

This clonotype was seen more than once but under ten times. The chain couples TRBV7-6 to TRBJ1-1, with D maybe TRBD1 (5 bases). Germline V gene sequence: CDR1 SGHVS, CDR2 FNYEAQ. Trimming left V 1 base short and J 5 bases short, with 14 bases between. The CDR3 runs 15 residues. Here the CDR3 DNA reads TGTGCCAGCAGCTTAGAGCGAATAGGGGAGACTGAAGCTTTCTTT. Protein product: CASSLERIGETEAFF.

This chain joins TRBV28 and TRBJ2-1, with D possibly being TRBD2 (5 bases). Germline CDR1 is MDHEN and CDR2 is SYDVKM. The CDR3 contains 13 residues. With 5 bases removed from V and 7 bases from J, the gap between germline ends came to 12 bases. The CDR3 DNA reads TGTGCCAGCAGTCCCCCCTGGGAGAATGAGCAGTTCTTC. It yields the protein CASSPPWENEQFF.

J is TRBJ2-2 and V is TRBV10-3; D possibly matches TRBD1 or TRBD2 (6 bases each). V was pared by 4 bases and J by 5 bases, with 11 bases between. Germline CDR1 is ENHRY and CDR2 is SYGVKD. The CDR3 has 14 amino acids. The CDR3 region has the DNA TGTGCCATCAGTGGGGGGGCTTTGACCGGGGAGCTGTTTTTT. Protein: CAISGGALTGELFF.

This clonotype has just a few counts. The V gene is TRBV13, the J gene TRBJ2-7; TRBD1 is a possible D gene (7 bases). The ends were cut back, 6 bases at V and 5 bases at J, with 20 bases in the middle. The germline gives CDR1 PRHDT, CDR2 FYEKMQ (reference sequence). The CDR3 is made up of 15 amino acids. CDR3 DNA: TGTGCCAGCAGTTCTGGGACAGCGGGCCTGGACGAGCAGTACTTC. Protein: CASSSGTAGLDEQYF.

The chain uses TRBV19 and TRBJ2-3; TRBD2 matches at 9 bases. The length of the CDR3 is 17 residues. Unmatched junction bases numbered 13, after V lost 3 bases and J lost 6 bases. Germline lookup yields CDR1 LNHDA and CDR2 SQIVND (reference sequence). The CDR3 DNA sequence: TGTGCCAGTAGTATTGGAAGAAGCGGGGGGTTCAGCGATACGCAGTATTTT. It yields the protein CASSIGRSGGFSDTQYF. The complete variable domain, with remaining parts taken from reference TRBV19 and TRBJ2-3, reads DGGITQSPKYLFRKEGQNVTLSCEQNLNHDAMYWYRQDPGQGLRLIYYSQIVNDFQKGDIAEGYSVSREKKESFPLTVTSAQKNPTAFYLCASSIGRSGGFSDTQYFGPGTRLTVL.

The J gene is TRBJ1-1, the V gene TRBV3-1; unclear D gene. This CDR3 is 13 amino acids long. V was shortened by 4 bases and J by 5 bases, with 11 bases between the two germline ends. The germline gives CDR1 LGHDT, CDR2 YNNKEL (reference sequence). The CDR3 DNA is TGTGCCAGCAGCCTTACCGGGGAGACTGAAGCTTTCTTT. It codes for CASSLTGETEAFF.

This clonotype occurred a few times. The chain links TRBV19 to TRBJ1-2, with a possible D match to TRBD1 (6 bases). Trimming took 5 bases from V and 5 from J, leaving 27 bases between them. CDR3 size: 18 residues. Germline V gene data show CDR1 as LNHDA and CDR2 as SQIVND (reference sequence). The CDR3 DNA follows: TGTGCCAGTAGTCCAAGTCCCGGACAGACGAGGTATCGGTATGGCTACACCTTC. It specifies CASSPSPGQTRYRYGYTF.

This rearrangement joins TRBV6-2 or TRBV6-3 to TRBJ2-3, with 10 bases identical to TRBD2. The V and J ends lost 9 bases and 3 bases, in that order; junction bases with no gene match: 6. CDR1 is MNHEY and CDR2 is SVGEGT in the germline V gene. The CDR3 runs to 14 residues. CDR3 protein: CASRRAGGTDTQYF. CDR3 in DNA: TGTGCCAGTCGCCGAGCGGGGGGGACAGATACGCAGTATTTT.

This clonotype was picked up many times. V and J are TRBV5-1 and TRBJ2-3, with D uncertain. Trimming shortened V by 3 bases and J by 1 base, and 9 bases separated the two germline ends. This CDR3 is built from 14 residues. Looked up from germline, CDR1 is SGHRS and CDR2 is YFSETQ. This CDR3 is CASSSDRRTDTQYF. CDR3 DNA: TGCGCCAGCAGCTCGGACCGGCGCACAGATACGCAGTATTTT.

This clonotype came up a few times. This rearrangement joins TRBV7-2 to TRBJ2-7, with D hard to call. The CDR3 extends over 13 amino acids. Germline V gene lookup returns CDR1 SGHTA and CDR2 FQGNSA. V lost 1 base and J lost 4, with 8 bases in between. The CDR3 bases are TGTGCCAGCAGCTTAGGTATAGATTACGAGCAGTACTTC. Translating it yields CASSLGIDYEQYF.